This TCR beta chain was identified in a study of follicular helper T cells after annual influenza vaccination. The protocol was immunoSEQ multiplex PCR, while the TCRdb copy is restricted to in-frame clones and leaves out a portion. The profile shows 12,000 to 15,000 clones, around 84% of them singletons. There are 16 residues in the CDR3. Trimming took off 4 bases at V and 0 bases at J, with 13 bases between the two ends. Germline CDR1 is SGHVS and CDR2 is FQNEAQ. The time point is: 2014-2015 season, 7 days after vaccination. This chain connects TRBV7-8 to TRBJ2-1, with D possibly matching TRBD1 (5 bases). The clonotype originates from an adult who received the influenza vaccine. Sequenced here: CXCR5+ CD38- circulating T follicular helper cells from blood, sampled 7 days after influenza vaccination. Subset described: circulating Tfh, non-naive CD4+CXCR5+PD-1+ (ICOS+CD38+ or ICOS-CD38-). The CDR3 region has the DNA TGTGCCAGCAGCTCCTACAGGTTCTCCTCCTACAATGAGCAGTTCTTC. Protein sequence: CASSSYRFSSYNEQFF.